These 30 T cell receptor beta chains were all obtained from the same sample, sequenced in a study of T cells after yellow fever vaccination. MiXCR, run by TCRdb on the 5' RACE reads, gives a single entry per CDR3 protein. The sample yields about 69,000 distinct CDR3 sequences, 5.9% seen once. The specimen comprised CD4+ T cells sorted from PBMCs, sampled around 16 days after the first yellow fever vaccination. The receptors come from a man aged 18 to 29 who received the YFV17D yellow fever vaccine.

The table lists this clonotype with many counts. The genes are TRBV5-1 and TRBJ2-2; maybe TRBD1 (5 bases). V lost 3 bases and J 0 bases, leaving 15 bases between the germline ends. The CDR3 runs to 17 residues. CDR1 is SGHRS and CDR2 is YFSETQ in the germline V gene. For the CDR3, the DNA is TGCGCCAGCAGCTCCGGTGGGTGGGGCGCGAACACCGGGGAGCTGTTTTTT. Protein: CASSSGGWGANTGELFF.

This clonotype showed up just once. Just one base apart from a much larger clone, this may be a read error. The chain couples TRBV18 to TRBJ2-7; TRBD1 is a possible D gene (6 bases). The ends were cut back, 5 bases at V and 3 bases at J, with 14 bases in the middle. Germline V lookup: CDR1 KGHSH, CDR2 LQKENI. The CDR3 length is 14 residues. Here the CDR3 DNA reads TGTGCCAGCTCATCATCGGTAGGGGGCTACGAGCAGTACGTC. Protein: CASSSSVGGYEQYV.

This clonotype was recorded at least ten times. The V gene is TRBV7-2, the J gene TRBJ2-7, with D tentatively TRBD1 (6 bases). The germline V gene has CDR1 SGHTA and CDR2 FQGNSA. Trimming stripped 4 bases from V and 3 bases from J, with 13 bases between. The CDR3 sequence is 14 residues long. CDR3 bases: TGTGCCAGCAGCTCCGGGACAACCTTCTACGAGCAGTACTTC. Protein sequence: CASSSGTTFYEQYF.

This clonotype was detected ten times or more. The CDR3 DNA reads as TGTGCCAGCAGTCCACCCCGGGGCCTCAATGAAAAACTGTTTTTT. Translating gives CASSPPRGLNEKLFF. The chain combines TRBV6-2 or TRBV6-3 with TRBJ1-4; tentatively, D is TRBD1 (5 bases). V was shortened by 5 bases and J by 5 bases, with 15 bases between the two germline ends. The CDR3 is made up of 15 amino acids. Germline V lookup: CDR1 MNHEY, CDR2 SVGEGT.

This clonotype was seen many times. V usage is TRBV11-2 and J usage is TRBJ1-5; no firm D call. The CDR3 extends over 15 amino acids. CDR1 and CDR2 (germline): SGHAT, FQNNGV. V was clipped by 3 bases and J by 5 bases, with 14 bases between them. The CDR3 coding sequence is TGTGCCAGCAGCTTTAAAGGTCTGAAGGATCAGCCCCAGCATTTT. Its translation is CASSFKGLKDQPQHF.

This clonotype showed up many times. This chain links TRBV9 with TRBJ1-5; maybe TRBD1 (6 bases). Trimming took off 0 bases at V and 3 bases at J, with 13 bases between the two ends. This CDR3 region has 16 residues. The germline CDR1 and CDR2 sequences are SGDLS and YYNGEE. This chain's CDR3 is CASSVGGGGNNQPQHF. In nucleotides, the CDR3 is TGTGCCAGCAGCGTAGGAGGGGGGGGGAACAATCAGCCCCAGCATTTT.

This clonotype was counted at least ten times. The genes are TRBV7-9 and TRBJ1-2; D is perhaps TRBD1 (5 bases). The CDR3 runs to 14 residues. Germline CDR1 and CDR2: SEHNR and FQNEAQ (reference sequence). With 4 bases removed from V and 1 base from J, the gap between germline ends came to 10 bases. CDR3 nucleotides: TGTGCCAGCAGCTCAGTCGGGGGTAACTATGGCTACACCTTC. The encoded protein is CASSSVGGNYGYTF. The full variable domain, rest sourced from reference TRBV7-9 and TRBJ1-2, is DTGVSQNPRHKITKRGQNVTFRCDPISEHNRLYWYRQTLGQGPEFLTYFQNEAQLEKSRLLSDRFSAERPKGSFSTLEIQRTEQGDSAMYLCASSSVGGNYGYTFGSGTRLTVV.

This clonotype was recorded many times. The gene calls are TRBV5-1 and TRBJ2-7, with D unclear. Per germline, CDR1 SGHRS and CDR2 YFSETQ. V dropped 0 bases and J dropped 7 bases, with 11 bases sitting between them. This CDR3 is 13 amino acids long. CDR3 region: CASSLAGTPEQYF. The CDR3 region has the DNA TGCGCCAGCAGCTTGGCCGGCACTCCTGAGCAGTACTTC. Looking up the rest from reference TRBV5-1 and TRBJ2-7 gives the full variable domain: KAGVTQTPRYLIKTRGQQVTLSCSPISGHRSVSWYQQTPGQGLQFLFEYFSETQRNKGNFPGRFSGRQFSNSRSEMNVSTLELGDSALYLCASSLAGTPEQYFGPGTRLTVT.

This clonotype was picked up many times. The chain links TRBV20-1 to TRBJ1-6; possibly TRBD1 for D (6 bases). The V and J ends lost 2 bases and 10 bases respectively, with 18 bases between them. Germline CDR1 and CDR2: DFQATT and SNEGSKA (reference sequence). This CDR3 spans 15 amino acids. The CDR3 is CSARPLRTEGSPLHF. CDR3 in DNA: TGCAGTGCTAGACCCCTTAGGACAGAGGGCTCACCCCTCCACTTT.

The table lists this clonotype with many counts. The chain joins TRBV10-3 to TRBJ1-5, with 10 bases lining up with TRBD1. Looked up from germline, CDR1 is ENHRY and CDR2 is SYGVKD. This CDR3 is built from 13 residues. Unmatched junction bases numbered 5, after V lost 11 bases and J lost 4 bases. The CDR3 DNA is TGTGCCTCGACAGGGGGCGGTAATCAGCCCCAGCATTTT. This translates into CASTGGGNQPQHF.

This clonotype came up many times. The chain recombines TRBV5-6 with TRBJ2-3; tentative D call: TRBD1 (5 bases). Trimming left V 0 bases short and J 6 bases short, with 14 bases between. The CDR3 has 15 amino acids. Germline values: CDR1 SGHDT, CDR2 YYEEEE. CDR3 sequence (DNA): TGTGCCAGCAGCTTGGCTAGGGGCGCATCGGATACGCAGTATTTT. Translation: CASSLARGASDTQYF. Full variable domain (missing parts from reference TRBV5-6 and TRBJ2-3): DAGVTQSPTHLIKTRGQQVTLRCSPKSGHDTVSWYQQALGQGPQFIFQYYEEEERQRGNFPDRFSGHQFPNYSSELNVNALLLGDSALYLCASSLARGASDTQYFGPGTRLTVL.

The sample holds many counts of this clonotype. The genes are TRBV7-2 and TRBJ1-3; D gene ambiguous. The CDR3 consists of 15 residues. V dropped 0 bases and J dropped 2 bases, with 8 bases sitting between them. From germline, CDR1 is SGHTA and CDR2 FQGNSA. The CDR3 bases are TGTGCCAGCAGCTTAGCCACCGGGGCTGGAAACACCATATATTTT. Residues: CASSLATGAGNTIYF.

This clonotype was seen repeatedly, ten times or more. The chain couples TRBV7-3 to TRBJ2-3; a possible D gene is TRBD2 (5 bases). The CDR3 length is 15 residues. Germline V gives CDR1 SGHTA, CDR2 FQGTGA. The V and J ends lost 2 bases and 0 bases respectively, with 9 bases between them. The DNA of the CDR3 is TGTGCCAGCAGCTTAGAGGGAACTAGCACAGATACGCAGTATTTT. Translating it yields CASSLEGTSTDTQYF. Full variable domain (missing parts from reference TRBV7-3 and TRBJ2-3): GAGVSQTPSNKVTEKGKYVELRCDPISGHTALYWYRQSLGQGPEFLIYFQGTGAADDSGLPNDRFFAVRPEGSVSTLKIQRTERGDSAVYLCASSLEGTSTDTQYFGPGTRLTVL.

In this sample, this clonotype turned up a few times. The rearrangement links TRBV19 to TRBJ1-5; D is unclear. Deletions cut 9 bases from V and 0 bases from J, with 6 bases between. This CDR3 spans 12 amino acids. Germline V gene data show CDR1 as LNHDA and CDR2 as SQIVND (reference sequence). CDR3 DNA sequence: TGTGCCAGCGGTTATAGCAATCAGCCCCAGCATTTT. Residues: CASGYSNQPQHF. Full variable domain (missing parts from reference TRBV19 and TRBJ1-5): DGGITQSPKYLFRKEGQNVTLSCEQNLNHDAMYWYRQDPGQGLRLIYYSQIVNDFQKGDIAEGYSVSREKKESFPLTVTSAQKNPTAFYLCASGYSNQPQHFGDGTRLSIL.

This clonotype was recorded many times. This rearrangement joins TRBV24-1 to TRBJ2-5; possible D gene TRBD1, 6 bases. Germline values: CDR1 KGHDR, CDR2 SFDVKD. CDR3 size: 14 residues. V gave up 3 bases and J gave up 3 bases, with 10 bases separating them. CDR3 bases: TGTGCCACCAGTGATCCCCGGACAGAAGAGACCCAGTACTTC. Translated: CATSDPRTEETQYF.

This clonotype was counted many times. The chain links TRBV20-1 to TRBJ1-1, with D tentatively TRBD1 (5 bases). Germline CDR1 and CDR2: DFQATT and SNEGSKA (reference sequence). The CDR3 runs to 12 residues. V was clipped by 3 bases and J by 1 base, with 6 bases between them. The DNA for the CDR3 is TGCAGTGCTAGCCAGGGGAACACTGAAGCTTTCTTT. Translated, it gives CSASQGNTEAFF.

The sample holds many counts of this clonotype. This chain joins TRBV12-3 or TRBV12-4 and TRBJ2-1; D is perhaps TRBD2 (7 bases). There are 15 residues in the CDR3. The V and J ends lost 2 bases and 6 bases respectively, with 14 bases between them. CDR3 in amino acids: CASSLSPGGRNEQFF. CDR3 bases: TGTGCCAGCAGTTTATCCCCCGGGGGGCGCAATGAGCAGTTCTTC.

In its sample, this clonotype was seen many times. The rearrangement uses TRBV7-2 and TRBJ2-1; D ambiguous. Germline values: CDR1 SGHTA, CDR2 FQGNSA. Deletions cut 3 bases from V and 4 bases from J, with 13 bases between. The CDR3 totals 15 residues. The CDR3 protein is CASSFTENSYNEQFF. As DNA, the CDR3 is TGTGCCAGCAGCTTCACCGAAAACTCGTACAATGAGCAGTTCTTC.

Notes on this clonotype: This may stem from a read error, because a much larger clone lies one nucleotide away. The V gene is TRBV5-1, the J gene TRBJ1-1; D is ambiguous. This CDR3 contains 14 residues. Germline-derived CDR1 and CDR2 are SGHRS and YFSETQ. V was cut by 0 bases and J by 5 bases, with 11 bases left in between. The CDR3 is CASSLDPQKTEAFF. The CDR3 DNA follows: TGCGCCAGCAGCTTGGATCCCCAGAAGACTGAAGCTTTCTTT.

This clonotype was seen at least ten times. J is TRBJ1-4 and V is TRBV5-1, with 8 nucleotides matching TRBD1. This CDR3 has 18 residues. CDR1 SGHRS and CDR2 YFSETQ come from the germline V gene. The V segment lost 4 bases and the J segment 6 bases; nucleotides outside the gene matches: 17. In DNA, the CDR3 is TGCGCCAGCAGCGTTGTTCCTCCGGGACAGGAGCAACATGAAAAACTGTTTTTT. Its protein product is CASSVVPPGQEQHEKLFF.

This clonotype has just a few counts. The chain joins TRBV9 to TRBJ1-1; weak D call: TRBD1 (5 bases). CDR1 is SGDLS and CDR2 is YYNGEE in the germline V gene. V was trimmed by 6 bases and J by 6 bases, leaving 21 bases between them. CDR3 length equals 15 residues. The CDR3 coding sequence is TGTGCCAGCAACGCCGGTACGGGGCTGAGCGCTGAAGCTTTCTTT. It yields the protein CASNAGTGLSAEAFF.

This clonotype has ten or more counts. In nucleotides, the CDR3 is TGTGCCAGCAGCCAAGCAATAATACTCAATGAGCAGTTCTTC. Protein sequence: CASSQAIILNEQFF. The V and J genes are TRBV3-1 and TRBJ2-1; the D is unclear. The germline V gene encodes CDR1 LGHDT and CDR2 YNNKEL (reference sequence). The CDR3 runs 14 residues. Trimming left V 1 base short and J 6 bases short, with 10 bases between.

This clonotype was observed at least ten times. The genes are TRBV12-3 or TRBV12-4 and TRBJ2-5; D is possibly TRBD1 (8 bases). The CDR3 is 13 amino acids. Trimming pared 5 bases from V and 4 bases from J, leaving 11 bases between. The CDR3 coding sequence is TGTGCCAGCAGTACAGGGGGGGGAGAGACCCAGTACTTC. Protein: CASSTGGGETQYF.

This clonotype appeared many times. The V call is TRBV20-1, the J call TRBJ1-6; D remains unclear. This CDR3 region has 13 residues. From germline, CDR1 is DFQATT and CDR2 SNEGSKA (reference sequence). V gave up 5 bases and J gave up 10 bases, with 15 bases separating them. The CDR3 protein is CSAPEGAVSPLHF. The CDR3 nucleotides read TGCAGTGCTCCGGAAGGAGCAGTCTCACCCCTCCACTTT.

This clonotype was recorded at least ten times. The rearrangement joins TRBV20-1 to TRBJ1-2, with 9 bases lining up with TRBD1. J gave up 6 bases and V 6 bases, and 17 bases lay outside the gene matches. CDR1 and CDR2 from the germline V gene are DFQATT and SNEGSKA (reference sequence). The CDR3 runs to 16 residues. The DNA of the CDR3 is TGCAGTGCCACGAGGGGGACAGGGACGGTGCGGGATGGCTACACCTTC. Translating it yields CSATRGTGTVRDGYTF.

This clonotype was counted many times. This chain joins TRBV12-3 or TRBV12-4 and TRBJ2-7, with D possibly matching TRBD2 (6 bases). Trimming left V 4 bases short and J 6 bases short, with 13 bases between. The CDR3 extends over 13 amino acids. Here the CDR3 DNA reads TGTGCCAGCAGTTCCCAACTAGCAGGCGAGCAGTACGTC. Protein: CASSSQLAGEQYV.

This clonotype was counted at least ten times. In nucleotides, the CDR3 is TGTGCCAGCAGCTTAATCAATTCACCCCTCCACTTT. This sequence encodes CASSLINSPLHF. The chain uses TRBV7-2 and TRBJ1-6; D is uncertain. V was trimmed by 2 bases and J by 7 bases, leaving 3 bases between them. Germline CDR1 and CDR2: SGHTA and FQGNSA. There are 12 residues in the CDR3. Based on the CDR3 plus reference TRBV7-2 and TRBJ1-6, the full variable domain is GAGVSQSPSNKVTEKGKDVELRCDPISGHTALYWYRQSLGQGLEFLIYFQGNSAPDKSGLPSDRFSAERTGGSVSTLTIQRTQQEDSAVYLCASSLINSPLHFGNGTRLTVT.

This clonotype appeared many times. J is TRBJ2-1 and V is TRBV19, with D possibly TRBD1 on 5 matching bases. Germline V gene lookup returns CDR1 LNHDA and CDR2 SQIVND (reference sequence). V lost 7 bases to trimming and J lost 5 bases, with 12 bases between them. The CDR3 runs to 13 residues. The CDR3 DNA reads as TGTGCCAGTAAGGGGCAGGCAGACAATGAGCAGTTCTTC. Translated: CASKGQADNEQFF.

This clonotype showed up many times. The CDR3 bases are TGTGCCAGCAGCCAAGTTTTCAACAGGGGGACTGAAGCTTTCTTT. Protein: CASSQVFNRGTEAFF. The V and J genes are TRBV14 and TRBJ1-1; 8 bases agree with TRBD1. The CDR3 runs to 15 residues. Germline V CDR1 and CDR2: SGHDN, FVKESK. V gave up 1 base and J gave up 5 bases; unmatched junction bases: 6.

This clonotype occurred many times. This chain uses TRBV5-1 with TRBJ1-4, with D possibly matching TRBD1 (6 bases). V was clipped by 5 bases and J by 6 bases, with 17 bases between them. The CDR3 consists of 15 residues. Germline assignment: CDR1 SGHRS and CDR2 YFSETQ. The CDR3 region is CASSLSTGRDEKLFF. The CDR3 region has the DNA TGCGCCAGCAGTCTCTCGACAGGAAGGGATGAAAAACTGTTTTTT.